These 9 T cell receptor beta chains were all obtained from the same sample, sequenced in a study of vaccination and CD4 T cells after COVID-19. Their antigen targets remain unknown. Once obtained from cultured CD4+ T cells, the DNA was sequenced using the Oncomine TCR Beta short-read assay. TCRdb re-analysed the PCR reads in MiXCR, keeping a single row per CDR3 protein. The sample lists around 20,000 distinct CDR3 sequences; about 40% were seen once. Regarding treatment: roughly 10-day PBMC culture with coronavirus spike peptide pools or control peptides (ViraFEST assay). This material consisted of CD4+ T cells from blood, cultured in vitro, taken before SARS-CoV-2 vaccination. Every receptor here comes from a human donor who had recovered from COVID-19.

The chain is built from TRBV7-2 and TRBJ2-4, with a weak D call TRBD2 (6 bases). Germline assignment: CDR1 SGHTA and CDR2 FQGNSA. The CDR3 runs to 15 residues. Between the trimmed V and J ends, which lost 1 base and 10 bases, there was a span of 17 bases. CDR3 protein: CASSLGPGSSSIQYF. CDR3 sequence (DNA): TGTGCCAGCAGCTTAGGGCCCGGGAGTAGTAGTATTCAGTACTTC.

This chain connects TRBV6-2 or TRBV6-3 to TRBJ1-6; the match to TRBD1 covers 7 bases. The CDR3 totals 15 residues. The trim removed 8 bases at V and 0 bases at J, leaving 4 bases unmatched. Germline V gene data show CDR1 as MNHEY and CDR2 as SVGEGT. The CDR3 here is CASWDSASYNSPLHF. The CDR3 coding sequence is TGTGCCAGCTGGGACAGCGCCTCCTATAATTCACCCCTCCACTTT.

The chain joins TRBV19 to TRBJ1-1, with 9 bases identical to TRBD1. CDR3 length: 17 amino acids. Germline CDR1 is LNHDA and CDR2 is SQIVND (reference sequence). Trimming at V came to 6 bases and at J to 2 bases, leaving 13 bases not matched to a gene. The CDR3 nucleotides read TGTGCCAGTAGCTCCGGGACAGGGCGATTCGGAAACACTGAAGCTTTCTTT. Amino acid sequence: CASSSGTGRFGNTEAFF. Together with reference TRBV19 and TRBJ1-1, the CDR3 gives the full variable domain: DGGITQSPKYLFRKEGQNVTLSCEQNLNHDAMYWYRQDPGQGLRLIYYSQIVNDFQKGDIAEGYSVSREKKESFPLTVTSAQKNPTAFYLCASSSGTGRFGNTEAFFGQGTRLTVV.

The chain carries TRBV18 and TRBJ2-7; no firm D call. The germline V gene has CDR1 KGHSH and CDR2 LQKENI. V lost 5 bases and J lost 1, with 6 bases in between. The CDR3 sequence is 12 residues long. The CDR3 reads CASSVSSYEQYF. The CDR3, as DNA: TGTGCCAGCTCAGTCAGTTCCTACGAGCAGTACTTC.

The table lists this clonotype with a few counts. The chain carries TRBV10-1 and TRBJ2-1; 8 bases fit TRBD2. After removal of 9 bases from V and 5 bases from J, the junction contained 9 bases not matched to a gene. Per the germline V gene, CDR1 is WNHNN and CDR2 is SYGVQD (reference sequence). This CDR3 region has 14 residues. The CDR3 spells CASNSGVGDNEQFF. The CDR3 DNA reads TGCGCCAGTAATAGCGGGGTCGGAGACAATGAGCAGTTCTTC.

The V and J genes are TRBV29-1 and TRBJ1-5; possible D gene TRBD1, 5 bases. Germline V gene sequence: CDR1 SQVTM, CDR2 ANQGSEA. This CDR3 has 12 amino acids. V lost 6 bases and J lost 7, with 13 bases in between. In nucleotides, the CDR3 is TGCAGCGTGGGGGAACGGAGACAGCCCCAGCATTTT. This encodes CSVGERRQPQHF.

The rearrangement links TRBV15 to TRBJ2-5, with D perhaps matching TRBD2 (7 bases). The CDR3 consists of 14 residues. Trimming removed 5 bases from V and 2 bases from J, with 12 bases in between. Per germline, CDR1 LNHNV and CDR2 YYDKDF (reference sequence). CDR3 coding DNA: TGTGCCACCAGCGGGAGGGGGTATCAAGAGACCCAGTACTTC. Protein sequence: CATSGRGYQETQYF.

This clonotype was counted only a few times. The chain is built from TRBV2 and TRBJ1-5; no reliable D call. This CDR3 contains 15 residues. Trimming took off 7 bases at V and 0 bases at J, with 13 bases between the two ends. CDR1 is SNHLY and CDR2 is FYNNEI in the germline V gene. The CDR3 is CASTTRSASNQPQHF. The CDR3 region has the DNA TGTGCCAGCACCACGAGGTCAGCTAGCAATCAGCCCCAGCATTTT.

This clonotype was picked up a small number of times. V is TRBV6-1 and J is TRBJ1-6, with 8 nucleotides matching TRBD1. The V gene end was trimmed by 8 bases and the J gene end by 6 bases; junction bases not matched to a gene: 6. Per germline, CDR1 MNHNS and CDR2 SASEGT. The CDR3 totals 14 residues. The chain's CDR3 is CASSQGAGNSPLHF. The CDR3 DNA sequence: TGTGCCAGCTCGCAGGGGGCAGGTAATTCACCCCTCCACTTT.